This T cell receptor beta chain was identified during a study of blood T cell repertoires in COVID-19. The germline V gene has CDR1 SNHLY and CDR2 FYNNEI. The CDR3 spans 16 residues. Trimming removed 3 bases from V and 0 bases from J, with 13 bases in between. Some clones are missing from TCRdb's copy, which holds only in-frame ones; the method was immunoSEQ multiplex PCR. The sample consists of around 230,000 clones, 88% of them appearing once. The genes are TRBV2 and TRBJ2-3; tentative D call: TRBD1 (6 bases). Sequenced material: peripheral blood. The TCR comes from a man aged 35 to 55 with acute or convalescent COVID-19. CDR3 bases: TGTGCCAGCAGTGACAGGGGTGGATTCAGCACAGATACGCAGTATTTT. It yields the protein CASSDRGGFSTDTQYF.